The entry that follows covers one T cell receptor (beta chain) sequence. Antigen unknown. TCRdb reanalysed the reads using MiXCR and keeps one entry per CDR3 protein. The top ten clones hold 11% to 15% of a sample with some 920,000 distinct CDR3 sequences, around 29% of them seen once. Germline CDR1 and CDR2: MNHEY and SVGEGT. V dropped 0 bases and J dropped 5 bases, with 8 bases sitting between them. This CDR3 is built from 13 residues. This entry comes from a study of T cell repertoires in cytomegalovirus infection. Study in general: Selected CMV epitopes included recently identified HLA-C-restricted ones as well as well-studied HLA-B-restricted ones. The public TCR beta signatures pointed to both CMV infection and matching HLA type.

Study results and caveats: The study identified carriers of CMV plus the relevant HLA from cumulative public TCR beta family frequency. Across the ex vivo response, the dominant clonotypes were HLA-C-restricted CMV-specific TCR beta clonotypes.

The TCR comes from a human donor in good health (CMV status not recorded). Some clones in this sample may be carry-over from other donors' samples. Here the sequenced sample was cultured CD8+ T cells from PBMCs, taken from culture after CMV antigen stimulation. This chain joins TRBV6-2 or TRBV6-3 and TRBJ2-7; D unresolved. The DNA for the CDR3 is TGTGCCAGCAGTTACTCCCATACCAACGAGCAGTACTTC. Encoded protein: CASSYSHTNEQYF.